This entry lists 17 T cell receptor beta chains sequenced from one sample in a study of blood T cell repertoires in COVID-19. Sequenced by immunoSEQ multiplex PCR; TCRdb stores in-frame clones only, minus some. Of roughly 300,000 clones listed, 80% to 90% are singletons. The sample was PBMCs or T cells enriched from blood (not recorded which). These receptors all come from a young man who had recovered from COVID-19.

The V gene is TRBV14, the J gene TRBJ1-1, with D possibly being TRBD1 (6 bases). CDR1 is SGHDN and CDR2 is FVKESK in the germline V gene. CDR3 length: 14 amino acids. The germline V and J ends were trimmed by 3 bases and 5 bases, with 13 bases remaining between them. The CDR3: CASSHWGQRTEAFF. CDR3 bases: TGTGCCAGCAGCCACTGGGGGCAGCGAACTGAAGCTTTCTTT.

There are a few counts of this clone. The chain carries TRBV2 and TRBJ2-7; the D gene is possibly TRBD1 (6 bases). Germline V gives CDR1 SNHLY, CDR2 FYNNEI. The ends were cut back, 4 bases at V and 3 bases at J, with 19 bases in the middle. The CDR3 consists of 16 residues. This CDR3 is CASSGWRTARSYEQYF. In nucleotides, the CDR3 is TGTGCCAGCAGTGGTTGGCGGACAGCCCGGAGCTACGAGCAGTACTTC.

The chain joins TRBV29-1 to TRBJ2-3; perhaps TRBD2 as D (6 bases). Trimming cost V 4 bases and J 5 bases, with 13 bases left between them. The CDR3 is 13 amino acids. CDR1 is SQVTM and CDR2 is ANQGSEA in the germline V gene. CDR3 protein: CSVGRGTRDTQYF. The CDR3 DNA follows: TGCAGCGTTGGCCGGGGGACGAGAGATACGCAGTATTTT.

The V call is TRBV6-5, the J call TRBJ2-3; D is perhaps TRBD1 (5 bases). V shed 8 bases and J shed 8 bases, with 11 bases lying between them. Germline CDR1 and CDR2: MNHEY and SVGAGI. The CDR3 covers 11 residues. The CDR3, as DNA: TGTGCCAGCCTATCAGGGTCTACGCAGTATTTT. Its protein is CASLSGSTQYF.

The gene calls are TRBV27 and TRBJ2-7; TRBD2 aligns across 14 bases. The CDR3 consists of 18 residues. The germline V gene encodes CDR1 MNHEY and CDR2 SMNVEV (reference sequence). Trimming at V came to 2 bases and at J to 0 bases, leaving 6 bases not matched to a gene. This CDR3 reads CASSLRGTSGSSSYEQYF. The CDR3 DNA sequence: TGTGCCAGCAGTTTACGAGGGACTAGCGGGAGTAGCTCCTACGAGCAGTACTTC.

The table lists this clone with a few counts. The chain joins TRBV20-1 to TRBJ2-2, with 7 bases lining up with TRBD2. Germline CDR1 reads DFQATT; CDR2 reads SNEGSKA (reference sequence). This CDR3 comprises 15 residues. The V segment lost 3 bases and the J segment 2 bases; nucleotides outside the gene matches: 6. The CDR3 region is CSASLAGVNTGELFF. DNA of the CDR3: TGCAGTGCTAGTTTGGCGGGGGTCAACACCGGGGAGCTGTTTTTT.

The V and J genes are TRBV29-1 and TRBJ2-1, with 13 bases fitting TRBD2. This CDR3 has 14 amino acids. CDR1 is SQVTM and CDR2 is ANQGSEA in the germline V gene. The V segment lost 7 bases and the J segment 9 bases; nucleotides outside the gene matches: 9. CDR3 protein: CSAEGTSGIGEQFF. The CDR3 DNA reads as TGCAGCGCCGAGGGGACTAGCGGGATAGGTGAGCAGTTCTTC.

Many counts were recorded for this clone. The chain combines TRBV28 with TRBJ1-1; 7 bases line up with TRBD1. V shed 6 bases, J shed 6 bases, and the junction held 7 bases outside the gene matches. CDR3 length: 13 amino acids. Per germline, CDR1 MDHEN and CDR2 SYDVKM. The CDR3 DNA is TGTGCCAGCAGGCTTACAGGGGTCCCTGAAGCTTTCTTT. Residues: CASRLTGVPEAFF.

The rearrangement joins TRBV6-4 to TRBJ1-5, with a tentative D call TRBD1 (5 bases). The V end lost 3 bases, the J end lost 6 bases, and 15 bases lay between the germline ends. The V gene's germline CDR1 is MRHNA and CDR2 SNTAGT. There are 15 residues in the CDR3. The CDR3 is CASSEVGALGQPQHF. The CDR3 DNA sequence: TGTGCCAGCAGTGAAGTAGGGGCTTTAGGTCAGCCCCAGCATTTT.

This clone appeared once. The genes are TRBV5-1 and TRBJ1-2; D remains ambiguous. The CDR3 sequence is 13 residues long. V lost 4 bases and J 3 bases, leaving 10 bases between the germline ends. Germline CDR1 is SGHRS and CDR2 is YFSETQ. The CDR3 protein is CASSRGLYYGYTF. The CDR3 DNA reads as TGCGCCAGCAGCCGTGGGCTTTACTATGGCTACACCTTC.

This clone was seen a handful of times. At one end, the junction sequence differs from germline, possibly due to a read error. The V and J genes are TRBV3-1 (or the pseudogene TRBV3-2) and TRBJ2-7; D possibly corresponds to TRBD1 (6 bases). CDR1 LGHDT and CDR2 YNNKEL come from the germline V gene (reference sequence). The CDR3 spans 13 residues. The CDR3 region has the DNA TGTGCCAGCAGCCAAGCTGGGGTGGGGGCTACGGACTTC. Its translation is CASSQAGVGATDF.

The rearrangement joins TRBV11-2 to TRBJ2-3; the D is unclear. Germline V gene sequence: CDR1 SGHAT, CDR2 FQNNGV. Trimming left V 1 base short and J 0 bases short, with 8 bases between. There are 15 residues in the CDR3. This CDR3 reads CASSLVPLSTDTQYF. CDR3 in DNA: TGTGCCAGCAGCTTAGTCCCCCTTAGCACAGATACGCAGTATTTT.

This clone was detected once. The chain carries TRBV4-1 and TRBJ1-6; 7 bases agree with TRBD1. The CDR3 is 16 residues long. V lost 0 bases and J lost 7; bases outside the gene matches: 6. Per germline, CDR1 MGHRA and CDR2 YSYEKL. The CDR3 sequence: CASSQDEGARNSPLHF. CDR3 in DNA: TGCGCCAGCAGCCAAGATGAGGGGGCAAGGAATTCACCCCTCCACTTT.

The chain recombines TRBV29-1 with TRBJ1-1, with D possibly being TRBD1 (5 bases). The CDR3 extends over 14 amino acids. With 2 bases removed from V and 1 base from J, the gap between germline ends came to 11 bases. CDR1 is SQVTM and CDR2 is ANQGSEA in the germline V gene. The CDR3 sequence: CSVEWGVTNTEAFF. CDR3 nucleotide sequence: TGCAGCGTTGAATGGGGGGTTACGAACACTGAAGCTTTCTTT.

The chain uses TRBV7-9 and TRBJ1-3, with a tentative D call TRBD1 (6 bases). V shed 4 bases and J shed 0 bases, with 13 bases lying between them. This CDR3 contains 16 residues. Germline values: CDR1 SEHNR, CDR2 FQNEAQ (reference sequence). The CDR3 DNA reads TGTGCCAGCAGCTCCTGGACAGCCAGCTCTGGAAACACCATATATTTT. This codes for CASSSWTASSGNTIYF.

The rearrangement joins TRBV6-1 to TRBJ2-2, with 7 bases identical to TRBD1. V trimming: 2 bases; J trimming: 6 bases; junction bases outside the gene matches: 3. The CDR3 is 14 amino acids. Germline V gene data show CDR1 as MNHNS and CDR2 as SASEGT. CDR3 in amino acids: CASSEWQGAGELFF. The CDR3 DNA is TGTGCCAGCAGTGAATGGCAGGGGGCCGGGGAGCTGTTTTTT.

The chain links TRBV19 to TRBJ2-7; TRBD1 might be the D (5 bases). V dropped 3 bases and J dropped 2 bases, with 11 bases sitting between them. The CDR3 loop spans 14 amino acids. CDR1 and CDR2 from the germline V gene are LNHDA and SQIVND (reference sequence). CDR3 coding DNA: TGTGCCAGTAGTATTGAGTCGACAGCCTACGAGCAGTACTTC. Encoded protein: CASSIESTAYEQYF.